This T cell receptor beta chain comes out of a study of T cell responses to AZD1222 COVID-19 vaccine. V dropped 2 bases and J dropped 2 bases, with 9 bases sitting between them. The CDR3 spans 14 residues. CDR1 and CDR2 from the germline V gene are SGHNT and YENEEA. Assay used: immunoSEQ multiplex PCR; TCRdb lists only in-frame clones, some missing. The data show 100,000 to 150,000 clones, around 87% seen once. Study results and limitations: Spike was spanned by vaccine-associated CD4 TCRs, with dominance at 160-218 and 743-854. Repertoire samples came only from after the peak T cell response. Most donors were white British and more were female, and clonal diversity was possibly underestimated.

Regarding this clone: Its antigen remains unknown.

This receptor was taken from an adult in good health. The chain links TRBV11-3 to TRBJ1-2, with D possibly TRBD1 on 6 matching bases. The sequences come from peripheral blood, collected on day 0 of AZD1222 vaccination. Written as DNA, the CDR3 is TGTGCCAGCAGCTTAAAGGGGGAAAACTATGGCTACACCTTC. Protein: CASSLKGENYGYTF.